These T cell receptor beta chains were read from a single sample in a study of CD8+ T cells in alopecia areata. Some clones are missing from TCRdb's copy, which holds only in-frame ones; the method was immunoSEQ multiplex PCR. Found here are approximately 100,000 clones, roughly 53% of them singletons; the top ten hold around 9%. The sample was CD4+ T cells sorted from blood. These receptors all stem from a human donor in good health. The CDR3 runs from the conserved cysteine through the conserved F or W. The D gene is left open where the match is weak. Only some rows state a clone size, as once, few, many or a class for expanded clones.

NA	TRBV30	TRBJ2-1	few	CAYITGPLYNEQFF	TGTGCCTATATAACAGGGCCCCTCTACAATGAGCAGTTCTTC
TRBD2	TRBV9	TRBJ2-1	once	CASSVLPSGGFEQFF	TGTGCCAGCAGCGTGTTACCTAGCGGGGGGTTTGAGCAGTTCTTC
TRBD2	TRBV7-2	TRBJ2-7	NA	CASSLGLASVSEQYF	TGTGCCAGCAGCTTAGGACTAGCGTCTGTCTCCGAGCAGTACTTC
NA	TRBV30	TRBJ2-1	NA	CAWSDSSPLNEQFF	TGTGCCTGGAGTGACTCTAGCCCCCTCAATGAGCAGTTCTTC
NA	TRBV19	TRBJ1-4	NA	CASSIARQTNEKLFF	TGTGCCAGTAGTATAGCTCGGCAAACTAATGAAAAACTGTTTTTT
TRBD2	TRBV2	TRBJ2-1	few	CASKSGGTYNEQFF	TGTGCCAGCAAGAGCGGGGGGACCTACAATGAGCAGTTCTTC
NA	TRBV18	TRBJ2-1	NA	CASSPSGSSYNEQFF	TGTGCCAGCTCACCATCAGGGAGCTCCTACAATGAGCAGTTCTTC
NA	TRBV5-1	TRBJ1-2	NA	CASSLLEGNYGYTF	TGCGCCAGCAGCTTGTTAGAGGGGAACTATGGCTACACCTTC
NA	TRBV13	TRBJ1-1	NA	CASSPLGGSNTEAFF	TGTGCCAGCAGCCCCCTCGGCGGGTCGAACACTGAAGCTTTCTTT
NA	TRBV7-2	TRBJ2-7	once	CASSAQRGYEQYF	TGTGCCAGCAGCGCGCAGAGGGGCTACGAGCAGTACTTC
NA	TRBV9	TRBJ1-1	NA	CASSVGAAGRTEAFF	TGTGCCAGCAGCGTAGGAGCAGCAGGGAGAACTGAAGCTTTCTTT
TRBD2	TRBV6-6	TRBJ2-1	NA	CASSYPLAGGNEQFF	TGTGCCAGCAGTTACCCCCTAGCGGGGGGAAATGAGCAGTTCTTC
NA	TRBV5-1	TRBJ2-5	NA	CASSLTGLKQETQYF	TGCGCCAGCAGCTTGACGGGTTTGAAGCAAGAGACCCAGTACTTC
NA	TRBV30	TRBJ1-3	few	CAWRNSGNTIYF	TGTGCCTGGAGAAACTCTGGAAACACCATATATTTT
NA	TRBV7-9	TRBJ1-1	NA	CASSLGSGTEAFF	TGTGCCAGCAGCTTAGGCTCGGGCACTGAAGCTTTCTTT
NA	TRBV5-1	TRBJ2-1	NA	CASSESSYNEQFF	TGCGCCAGCAGCGAAAGCTCCTACAATGAGCAGTTCTTC
NA	TRBV20-1	TRBJ2-1	few	CSARTPPHHFF	TGCAGTGCCAGAACCCCCCCACACCACTTCTTC
NA	TRBV11-2	TRBJ1-5	NA	CASSSQGNQPQHF	TGTGCCAGCAGCTCACAGGGTAACCAGCCCCAGCATTTT
NA	TRBV28	TRBJ1-5	NA	CASTGRPEPQHF	TGTGCCAGCACAGGACGGCCGGAGCCCCAGCATTTT
TRBD1	TRBV15	TRBJ2-5	few	CATSNPTGTETQYF	TGTGCCACCAGCAATCCGACAGGGACAGAGACCCAGTACTTC
NA	TRBV5-1	TRBJ2-1	once	CASSEGGSYNEQFF	TGCGCCAGCAGCGAGGGAGGTTCCTACAATGAGCAGTTCTTC
NA	TRBV10-2	TRBJ2-3	NA	CASRRRGWSTDTQYF	TGCGCCAGCAGAAGGAGAGGGTGGAGCACAGATACGCAGTATTTT
TRBD2	TRBV11-2	TRBJ2-4	NA	CASSLGGGSIAKNIQYF	TGTGCCAGCAGCTTAGGGGGAGGGTCAATAGCCAAAAACATTCAGTACTTC
NA	TRBV7-9	TRBJ2-6	NA	CASSFWSTGANVLTF	TGTGCCAGCAGCTTTTGGTCTACTGGGGCCAACGTCCTGACTTTC
NA	TRBV23-1	TRBJ1-6	few	CASSQHPAPTGVNSPLHF	TGCGCCAGCAGTCAACACCCGGCGCCAACAGGAGTCAATTCACCCCTCCACTTT
TRBD1	TRBV2	TRBJ1-1	NA	CASSRDRENTEAFF	TGTGCCAGCAGTCGGGACAGGGAGAACACTGAAGCTTTCTTT
NA	TRBV30	TRBJ2-1	NA	CAWRQAGSYNEQFF	TGTGCCTGGAGACAGGCTGGCTCCTACAATGAGCAGTTCTTC
NA	TRBV11-2	TRBJ2-1	NA	CASSSSIAGKQFF	TGTGCCAGCAGCTCCTCCATCGCGGGCAAGCAGTTCTTC
TRBD2	TRBV2	TRBJ2-3	NA	CASNGGEDTQYF	TGTGCCAGCAATGGGGGGGAAGATACGCAGTATTTT
NA	TRBV2	TRBJ1-5	NA	CASTRHGGNQPQHF	TGTGCCAGCACCAGACACGGGGGCAATCAGCCCCAGCATTTT
NA	TRBV7-9	TRBJ2-2	NA	CASSFGGDANTGELFF	TGTGCCAGCAGCTTCGGCGGGGATGCGAACACCGGGGAGCTGTTTTTT
NA	TRBV5-1	TRBJ1-1	few	CASSSPGGQEAFF	TGCGCCAGCAGTTCACCCGGGGGCCAAGAAGCTTTCTTT
NA	TRBV25-1	TRBJ2-1	NA	CASSDPGLGGNEQFF	TGTGCCAGCAGTGACCCGGGCCTAGGGGGCAATGAGCAGTTCTTC
TRBD2	TRBV5-1	TRBJ2-5	few	CASSLGNSGGEETQYF	TGCGCCAGCAGCCTTGGAAATAGCGGGGGAGAAGAGACCCAGTACTTC
TRBD1	TRBV5-1	TRBJ1-1	once	CASSPEGGNTEAFF	TGCGCCAGCAGCCCCGAAGGGGGCAACACTGAAGCTTTCTTT
TRBD2	TRBV7-2	TRBJ2-5	NA	CASSTLAGGHETQYF	TGTGCCAGCAGCACCTTAGCGGGGGGGCATGAGACCCAGTACTTC
NA	TRBV4-1	TRBJ2-5	NA	CASSQDQPGVGTQYF	TGCGCCAGCAGCCAAGATCAGCCAGGGGTCGGGACCCAGTACTTC
NA	TRBV5-1	TRBJ2-2	NA	CASGGAAARNTGELFF	TGCGCCAGTGGAGGGGCAGCGGCGAGGAACACCGGGGAGCTGTTTTTT
NA	TRBV14	TRBJ2-1	few	CASSQDGRFNEQFF	TGTGCCAGCAGCCAAGACGGACGGTTCAATGAGCAGTTCTTC
NA	TRBV5-4	TRBJ1-2	NA	CASSLDLGGSYGYTF	TGTGCCAGCAGCTTGGATTTGGGTGGGAGCTATGGCTACACCTTC
TRBD1	TRBV18	TRBJ1-2	NA	CASSPLQGTDNYGYTF	TGTGCCAGCTCACCCCTTCAAGGGACAGACAACTATGGCTACACCTTC
NA	TRBV5-4	TRBJ2-2	few	CASISSPAATGELFF	TGTGCCAGCATTTCGTCTCCAGCGGCCACCGGGGAGCTGTTTTTT
NA	TRBV6-1	TRBJ1-1	NA	CASTEQRGKPEAFF	TGTGCCAGCACCGAACAGAGAGGGAAACCTGAAGCTTTCTTT
NA	TRBV29-1	TRBJ1-3	NA	CSVEVRGGRGNTIYF	TGCAGCGTTGAGGTCCGGGGAGGTCGTGGAAACACCATATATTTT